A selection of T cell receptor beta chains follows, all from one sample in a study of blood T cells in healthy people across ages. Using its own MiXCR run on the 5' RACE reads, TCRdb lists one record per CDR3 protein. The sample yields 650,000 or so distinct CDR3 sequences, around 52% seen once. Sequenced input: blood. The source of these receptors is a woman of 80 years or more in good health. Both conserved end residues are part of each CDR3. The D gene is left open where the match is weak. Not every row has a clone size; where given, it reads once, few, many or a size class.

clone_size j_call d_call v_call cdr3_nt cdr3_aa
- TRBJ2-1 - TRBV14 TGTGCCTGCAGCCAACCGGGGAGCTCCTACAATGAGCAGTTCTTC CACSQPGSSYNEQFF
few TRBJ2-2 TRBD1 TRBV18 TGTGCCAGCTCCCCGGGACAGGATGTGCAGGACACCGGGGAGCTGTTTTTT CASSPGQDVQDTGELFF
- TRBJ2-7 TRBD2 TRBV5-1 TGCGCCAGCAGCCGTAGCGGGAACTACGAGCAGTACTTC CASSRSGNYEQYF
- TRBJ2-1 TRBD1 TRBV2 TGTGCCAGCAGAACCCCCGAGGACAGGTCCTACAATGAGCAGTTCTTC CASRTPEDRSYNEQFF
many TRBJ2-3 TRBD2 TRBV10-3 TGTGCCATCAGTGATCCAGCGGGAGTCAGAGATACGCAGTATTTT CAISDPAGVRDTQYF
- TRBJ2-1 - TRBV5-1 TGCGCCAGCAGCTTGGACAGGGGAGGTGGAAATGAGCAGTTCTTC CASSLDRGGGNEQFF
- TRBJ2-6 - TRBV4-3 TGCGCCAGCAGCCAAGGCAGCGAGAGCTCTGGGGCCAACGCCCTGACTTTC CASSQGSESSGANALTF
many TRBJ2-3 TRBD2 TRBV18 TGTGCCAGCTCACCGGGACTAGCGGGGCTCACAGATACGCAGTATTTT CASSPGLAGLTDTQYF
- TRBJ2-1 - TRBV27 TGTGCCAGCAGTCAGGAGGGGGTGAATTCCTACAATGAGCAGTTCTTC CASSQEGVNSYNEQFF
- TRBJ1-2 - TRBV10-3 TGTGCCATCATGGGCCAGGGCTACACCTTC CAIMGQGYTF
- TRBJ2-1 TRBD1 TRBV29-1 TGCAGCGTTACCGGGACAGGTTATGAGCAGTTCTTC CSVTGTGYEQFF
- TRBJ2-1 TRBD2 TRBV29-1 TGCAGGGTTAGGAGCGGGAGCTCCTACAATGAGCAGTTCTTC CRVRSGSSYNEQFF
- TRBJ2-1 TRBD2 TRBV27 TGTGCCAGCAGAACCTTACAGTTAGCGGGGGACTACAATGAGCAGTTCTTC CASRTLQLAGDYNEQFF
- TRBJ2-7 - TRBV2 TGTGCCAGCAGTGGGGGCCTCTCCTACAATGAGCAGTACTTC CASSGGLSYNEQYF
- TRBJ1-6 - TRBV11-2 TGTGCCAGCAGCTTAGCCCAGGCCAATTCACCCCTCCACTTT CASSLAQANSPLHF
- TRBJ2-1 - TRBV20-1 TGCACTGTGCGAAATGAGCAGTTCTTC CTVRNEQFF
- TRBJ1-2 TRBD1 TRBV7-3 TGTGCCAGCAGCCCTCTTGGAGGACAGGGATCTACCTATGGCTACACCTTC CASSPLGGQGSTYGYTF
- TRBJ2-7 - TRBV29-1 TGCAGCGTTGAATCGGACGGCTACGAGCAGTACTTC CSVESDGYEQYF
- TRBJ2-3 - TRBV12-3/TRBV12-4 TGTGCCAGCACCGGGACACTCAACACAGATACGCAGTATTTT CASTGTLNTDTQYF
- TRBJ2-7 - TRBV12-3/TRBV12-4 TGTGCCTGCAGTTCGATGATAGCCGAGCAGTACTTC CACSSMIAEQYF
- TRBJ1-4 - TRBV25-1 TGTGCCACTCGCGGGGGAGGGCATGAAAAACTGTTTTTT CATRGGGHEKLFF
- TRBJ2-7 - TRBV6-2/TRBV6-3 TGTGCCAGCAGGCAACAGGGCATAAGCTCCTACGAGCAGTACTTC CASRQQGISSYEQYF
- TRBJ2-3 - TRBV20-1 TGCAGTGCCCACGTTACGGAGGCAGATACGCAGTATTTT CSAHVTEADTQYF
many TRBJ2-7 - TRBV18 TGTGCCAGCTCACCTTCACTAAACTACGAGCAGTACTTC CASSPSLNYEQYF
few TRBJ1-3 - TRBV28 TGTGCCAGCAACCGACCGGGGAGGCCCTCTGGAAACACCATATATTTT CASNRPGRPSGNTIYF
- TRBJ1-1 - TRBV10-3 TGTGCCATCAGTGAGACAGGGAAAACTGAAGCTTTCTTT CAISETGKTEAFF
- TRBJ2-3 - TRBV20-1 TGCAGTGCTTTCCGGGCCTCCACAGATACGCAGTATTTT CSAFRASTDTQYF
- TRBJ2-7 TRBD1 TRBV12-3/TRBV12-4 TGTGCCAGCAGTTTAAGGCAGGGGGTGGAGCAGTACTTC CASSLRQGVEQYF
few TRBJ1-5 - TRBV20-1 TGCAGTGCTAGAGAGGGAGGAGGCAGCCTTAACAATCAGCCCCAGCATTTT CSAREGGGSLNNQPQHF
many TRBJ2-3 - TRBV25-1 TGTGCCAGCAGTGAGCAGCGTCGGGGGCTCACAGATACGCAGTATTTT CASSEQRRGLTDTQYF
many TRBJ2-1 - TRBV20-1 TGCAGTGCTAGCTGGCGTCACAATGAGCAGTTCTTC CSASWRHNEQFF
- TRBJ2-1 - TRBV3-1 TGTGCCAGCAGCCAAGATGTGAGTAGAGGGGATGAGCAGTTCTTC CASSQDVSRGDEQFF
many TRBJ2-7 TRBD2 TRBV20-1 TGCAGTGCTTTCCGGGGGGAACTTCTCATCTCCTACGAGCAGTACTTC CSAFRGELLISYEQYF